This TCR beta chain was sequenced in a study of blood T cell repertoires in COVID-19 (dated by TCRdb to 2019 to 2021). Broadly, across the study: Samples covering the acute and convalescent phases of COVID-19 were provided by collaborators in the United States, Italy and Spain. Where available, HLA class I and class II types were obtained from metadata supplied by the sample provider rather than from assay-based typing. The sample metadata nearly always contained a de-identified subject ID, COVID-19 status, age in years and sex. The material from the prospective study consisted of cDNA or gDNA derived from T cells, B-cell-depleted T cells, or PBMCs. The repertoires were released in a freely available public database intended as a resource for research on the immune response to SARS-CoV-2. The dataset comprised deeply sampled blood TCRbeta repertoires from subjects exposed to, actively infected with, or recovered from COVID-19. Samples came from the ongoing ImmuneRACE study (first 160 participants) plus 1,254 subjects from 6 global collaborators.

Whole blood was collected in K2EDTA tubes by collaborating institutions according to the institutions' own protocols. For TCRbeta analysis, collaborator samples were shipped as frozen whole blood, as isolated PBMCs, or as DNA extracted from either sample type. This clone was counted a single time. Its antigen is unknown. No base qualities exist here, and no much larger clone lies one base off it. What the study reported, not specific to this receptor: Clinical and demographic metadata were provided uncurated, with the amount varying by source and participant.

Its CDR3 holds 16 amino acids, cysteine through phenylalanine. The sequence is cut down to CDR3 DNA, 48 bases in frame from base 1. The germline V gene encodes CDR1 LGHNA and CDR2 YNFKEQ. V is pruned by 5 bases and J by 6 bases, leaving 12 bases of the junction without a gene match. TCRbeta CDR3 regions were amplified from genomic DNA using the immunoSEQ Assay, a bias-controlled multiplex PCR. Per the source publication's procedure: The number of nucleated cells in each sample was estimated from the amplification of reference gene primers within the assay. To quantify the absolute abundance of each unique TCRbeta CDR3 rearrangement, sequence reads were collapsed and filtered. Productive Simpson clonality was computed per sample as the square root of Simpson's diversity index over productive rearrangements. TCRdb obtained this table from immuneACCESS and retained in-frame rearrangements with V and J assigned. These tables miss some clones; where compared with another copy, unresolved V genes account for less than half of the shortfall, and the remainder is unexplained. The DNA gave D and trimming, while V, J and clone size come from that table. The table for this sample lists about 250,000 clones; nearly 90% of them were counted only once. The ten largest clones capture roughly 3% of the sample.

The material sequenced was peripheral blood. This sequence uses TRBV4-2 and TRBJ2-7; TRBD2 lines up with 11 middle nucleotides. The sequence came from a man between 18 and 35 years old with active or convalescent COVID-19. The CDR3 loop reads CASSSGTSGPFGEQYF. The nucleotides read TGTGCCAGCAGCTCCGGGACTAGCGGACCCTTTGGCGAGCAGTACTTC.